One and the same sample provided the 10 T cell receptor beta chains below, sequenced in a study of shared clonotypes between healthy human individuals. Sequencing used immunoSEQ multiplex PCR; TCRdb keeps in-frame clones, though not all of them. The sample carries 2 million or so clones, about 95% recorded once. The sample comprised naive CD4+ T cells sorted from blood. The sample's subset: CD45RA+ positively selected. The receptors stem from a young man in good health.

V usage is TRBV6-1 and J usage is TRBJ1-6; TRBD1 matches 9 bases. The ends lost 9 bases at V and 7 bases at J; junction bases unmatched: 7. Germline CDR1 MNHNS, CDR2 SASEGT. The CDR3 loop spans 14 amino acids. The CDR3: CASTAGQGNSPLHF. CDR3 nucleotide sequence: TGTGCCAGTACAGCAGGACAGGGGAATTCACCCCTCCACTTT.

The chain couples TRBV7-8 to TRBJ1-2; no clear D gene. Germline lookup yields CDR1 SGHVS and CDR2 FQNEAQ. The length of the CDR3 is 14 residues. Trimming pared 3 bases from V and 4 bases from J, leaving 12 bases between. The CDR3 loop reads CASSLAAASYGYTF. CDR3 in DNA: TGTGCCAGCAGCTTGGCGGCAGCCTCCTATGGCTACACCTTC.

For this clone: Other nucleotide sequences from this sample produce the same CDR3. The chain joins TRBV18 to TRBJ2-1; D is unresolved. CDR1 is KGHSH and CDR2 is LQKENI in the germline V gene. V was clipped by 1 base and J by 0 bases, with 7 bases between them. The CDR3 has 15 residues. The CDR3 DNA sequence: TGTGCCAGCTCACCACGCCAGAGCTCCTACAATGAGCAGTTCTTC. Its protein is CASSPRQSSYNEQFF.

The J gene is TRBJ2-3, the V gene TRBV7-9; TRBD2 matches 9 bases. Trimming removed 4 bases from V and 0 bases from J; junction bases left unmatched: 5. The germline gives CDR1 SEHNR, CDR2 FQNEAQ (reference sequence). The CDR3 extends over 16 amino acids. For the CDR3, the DNA is TGTGCCAGCAGCTCCCGACTAGCGGTTAGCACAGATACGCAGTATTTT. It translates to CASSSRLAVSTDTQYF. Filled out from reference TRBV7-9 and TRBJ2-3, the complete variable domain reads DTGVSQNPRHKITKRGQNVTFRCDPISEHNRLYWYRQTLGQGPEFLTYFQNEAQLEKSRLLSDRFSAERPKGSFSTLEIQRTEQGDSAMYLCASSSRLAVSTDTQYFGPGTRLTVL.

The V gene is TRBV18, the J gene TRBJ2-3; a possible D gene is TRBD2 (5 bases). The CDR3 runs 16 residues. Germline V gene sequence: CDR1 KGHSH, CDR2 LQKENI. V lost 3 bases to trimming and J lost 0 bases, with 13 bases between them. CDR3 in amino acids: CASSPLTIPSTDTQYF. The CDR3 region has the DNA TGTGCCAGCTCACCCTTGACTATACCTAGCACAGATACGCAGTATTTT. The entire variable domain, with the rest obtained from reference TRBV18 and TRBJ2-3, is as follows: NAGVMQNPRHLVRRRGQEARLRCSPMKGHSHVYWYRQLPEEGLKFMVYLQKENIIDESGMPKERFSAEFPKEGPSILRIQQVVRGDSAAYFCASSPLTIPSTDTQYFGPGTRLTVL.

This chain links TRBV6-4 with TRBJ2-3; 7 bases agree with TRBD2. With V trimmed by 5 bases and J by 0 bases, 8 bases remained unmatched. The germline CDR1 and CDR2 sequences are MRHNA and SNTAGT. The length of the CDR3 is 16 residues. CDR3 loop: CASSPLAAFSTDTQYF. CDR3 bases: TGTGCCAGCAGTCCTCTAGCGGCCTTTAGCACAGATACGCAGTATTTT.

V usage is TRBV11-2 and J usage is TRBJ2-5, with TRBD1 matching over 7 bases. The germline V gene encodes CDR1 SGHAT and CDR2 FQNNGV. The CDR3 is made up of 13 amino acids. V lost 3 bases, J lost 5 bases, and 3 bases stayed unmatched. In DNA form, the CDR3 reads TGTGCCAGCAGCTTTAACAGGGGTGAGACCCAGTACTTC. Protein: CASSFNRGETQYF.

The chain has TRBV11-2 and TRBJ1-1; D gene uncertain. V dropped 1 base and J dropped 10 bases, with 7 bases sitting between them. From germline, CDR1 is SGHAT and CDR2 FQNNGV. The CDR3 is 11 amino acids. The chain's CDR3 is CASSLGGGAFF. The CDR3 nucleotides are TGTGCCAGCAGCTTAGGCGGCGGAGCTTTCTTT.

This chain uses TRBV10-3 with TRBJ2-7, with 8 nucleotides matching TRBD2. The CDR3 has 14 residues. The V gene end was trimmed by 5 bases and the J gene end by 5 bases; junction bases not matched to a gene: 8. CDR1 is ENHRY, CDR2 SYGVKD, per germline. CDR3 sequence: CAISTGTRTNEQYF. Here the CDR3 DNA reads TGTGCCATCAGTACCGGGACTAGGACCAACGAGCAGTACTTC.

The rearrangement uses TRBV7-4 and TRBJ1-1, with unresolved D. The CDR3 is made up of 13 amino acids. The V gene lost 6 bases and the J gene lost 6 bases, with 14 bases spanning the gap. CDR1 is SGHVT, CDR2 SQSDAQ, per germline. DNA for the CDR3: TGTGCCAGCAGTTTCGCTCCGTCTGCTGAAGCTTTCTTT. It translates to CASSFAPSAEAFF.